This entry concerns a single T cell receptor beta chain. No antigen is known for it. Nothing much larger sits one base from this clone, and base qualities are not available. These data come from a study of a mutant IDH1 vaccine in newly diagnosed glioma (dated by TCRdb to about 2021). Study-wide context: Vaccination started 4-6 weeks after radiotherapy alone, or was given together with temozolomide cycles in the groups whose treatment included chemotherapy. Longitudinal TCRB deep sequencing was performed for about two dozen treated patients wherever samples were available for exploratory analyses. Six visits were used for peripheral blood collection: V03 (baseline), V05, V07, V10, V12 and V13. Of the approximately 33 treated patients, about 62% were male and approximately 38% were female, and the mean age was around 40 years. Prior to enrollment, standard therapy consisting of radiotherapy alone, temozolomide alone, or radiochemotherapy with temozolomide had been administered to patients, with the combination being received by most patients. Visit V12 was the week-35 safety follow-up and visit V13 was the week-47 end of study. Overall study results and their limits: Across multiple MHC alleles, vaccine-induced immune responses were seen in around 93% of patients. Pseudoprogression appeared unrelated to alterations in the top peripheral T cell clonotypes detected by TCRB sequencing. Selection of PBMC samples for TCRB deep sequencing was based on availability. It was noted by the authors that analyses of patient blood samples could not be reproduced owing to sample limitations.

V is pared back by 4 bases and J by 14 bases, with 25 bases lying between the germline termini. There are 15 amino acids in the CDR3, from cysteine to phenylalanine inclusive. CDR3 DNA is the only sequence kept; it has 45 bases, read in frame from the first base. CDR1 and CDR2 are drawn from the germline V gene: SGHTS, YDEGEE. Library preparation employed the immunoSEQ multiplex PCR assay. Rearranged TCR beta chain sequences were amplified using the hsTCRB Kit according to the manufacturer's protocol. An Illumina MiSeq was used to sequence the TCRB libraries. Turning to the authors' computational methods: Demultiplexing, trimming and gene mapping were performed with the kit vendor's proprietary platform. TCRdb limited this immuneACCESS table to in-frame rearrangements with V and J called. A share of clones is missing; checked studies link under half to unresolved V genes, and the rest is unexplained. That table furnishes V, J and clone size, whereas the DNA furnished D and trimming. The sample table contains tens of thousands of clones; only one count was recorded for about 85% of them. The leading ten clones occupy roughly 4% of the sample.

This specimen's time point label, interpreted: week 35, safety follow-up. Every vaccine dose consisted of 300 ug of a 20-mer mutant IDH1 peptide in Montanide, administered subcutaneously together with topical imiquimod. Across visits V03 through V10, patients got a total of eight vaccinations, given in weeks 1, 3, 5, 7, 11, 15, 19 and 23. Newly diagnosed WHO grade 3 or 4 IDH1-mutant astrocytomas showing loss of nuclear ATRX were present in the donors. The samples were drawn from NOA16, a multicentre, single-arm, open-label phase I trial in Germany that tested a mutant IDH1 peptide vaccine in humans for the first time. Genomic DNA for TCRB sequencing was isolated from EDTA blood with the DNeasy Blood and Tissue Kit.

The receptor chain draws on TRBV5-8 and TRBJ2-1; no D segment can be confidently identified. This specimen consisted of PBMCs, obtained from a glioma patient whose treatment included an IDH1 peptide vaccine. The clonotype originates from a young man with glioma. The CDR3 region reads CASSRYPLLMQSEFF. Read as DNA, the sequence is TGTGCCAGCAGCCGCTACCCTCTACTCATGCAGTCCGAGTTCTTC.